This TCR beta chain was identified during a study of monozygotic twins with inflammatory bowel disease. The CDR3 totals 13 residues. Germline CDR1 SGHTA, CDR2 FQGTGA. Two nested PCRs, roughly 16 and 10 cycles, amplified TCRalpha and TCRbeta cDNA. After re-calling the 5' RACE reads, TCRdb lists one entry per CDR3 protein, DNA absent. This sample's table reports some 210,000 distinct CDR3 sequences. The sequenced material came from blood. The TCR sequence derives from a human donor with ulcerative colitis or Crohn's disease, or a healthy co-twin of an affected twin (not recorded which). V usage is TRBV7-3 and J usage is TRBJ1-2; TCRdb's assignment of TRBD1 cannot be checked, as there is no DNA. The CDR3 spells CASSLSRDGGYTF.